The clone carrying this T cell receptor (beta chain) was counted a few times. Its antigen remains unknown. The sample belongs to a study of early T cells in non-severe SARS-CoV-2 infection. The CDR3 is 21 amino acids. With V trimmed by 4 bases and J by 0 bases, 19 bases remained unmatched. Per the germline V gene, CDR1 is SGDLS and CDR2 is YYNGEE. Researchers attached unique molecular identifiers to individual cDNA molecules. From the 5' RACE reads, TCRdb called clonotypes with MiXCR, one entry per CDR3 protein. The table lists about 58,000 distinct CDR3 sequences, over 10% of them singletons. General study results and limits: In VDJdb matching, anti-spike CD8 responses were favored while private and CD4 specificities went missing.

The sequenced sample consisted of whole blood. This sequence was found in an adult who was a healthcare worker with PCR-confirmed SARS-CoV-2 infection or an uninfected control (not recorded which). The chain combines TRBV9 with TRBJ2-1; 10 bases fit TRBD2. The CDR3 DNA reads TGTGCCAGCAGCTCCCGACTGAGCGGTAGCGGGAGGCCAATCTCCTACAATGAGCAGTTCTTC. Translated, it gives CASSSRLSGSGRPISYNEQFF.